A selection of T cell receptor beta chains follows, all from one sample in a study of blood T cell repertoires in COVID-19. The data were produced by immunoSEQ multiplex PCR, yet TCRdb's version contains in-frame clones alone and is incomplete. The table lists 220,000 or so clones, over 75% of them singletons. Sample: PBMCs or T cells enriched from blood (not recorded which). The receptor set was obtained from a young woman in a cohort exposed to, infected with or recovered from COVID-19 (not recorded which). Both conserved end residues are trimmed from each CDR3. Fields, in order: V gene, CDR3 protein.

>TRBV6-2/TRBV6-3
ASSYSTLKRQGSTDTQY
>TRBV6-5
ASRPLGRSEQF
>TRBV9
ASSVVLGGMDTQY
>TRBV27
ASGFLAGTDTQY
>TRBV18
ASSPPGQGNQPQH
>TRBV6-5
ASSYSNSGNTIY
>TRBV11-2
ASSLQGLRNSPLH
>TRBV12-3/TRBV12-4
ASSPTSNEQF
>TRBV3-1/TRBV3-2
ASSPGTGGGTEAF
>TRBV19
ASSTRTGAQPQH
>TRBV10-3
AIRDTTGGEQY
>TRBV25-1
ASSGSGRRGETQY
>TRBV2
ASSPTGGTNEKLF
>TRBV6-5
ASRFRGDQPQH
>TRBV10-3
AISELDRELSGNTIY
>TRBV7-9
ASSPGGSSPLH
>TRBV28
ASSSGQLGTGYT
>TRBV6-5
ASSTRPPGGELF
>TRBV28
ASSLWSQGYGYT
>TRBV28
ASRSTGGYGYT
>TRBV5-1
ASSPSVGGLTYEQY
>TRBV11-3
ASVRDRDSEAF
>TRBV28
ASSLRGTGTDTQY
>TRBV3-1/TRBV3-2
ASSLIGGADTEAF